The text below deals with one TCR beta chain. Its antigen is as yet unknown. The sample is drawn from a study of shared clonotypes between healthy human individuals. Study-level information: Donors had three CD4 naive, three CD4 memory, two CD8 naive and one CD8 memory plate apiece. Study results and limitations: A handful of donors showed sharing of about 4.7% of naive CD4 clonotypes. In contrast to clonotypes shared by all four donors, non-shared clonotypes had lower generation probabilities.

Assay: immunoSEQ multiplex PCR; the TCRdb copy retains only in-frame clones and omits some. The table shows roughly 2.6 million clones, with over 85% occurring only once. Trimming cost V 3 bases and J 4 bases; bases outside gene matches: 5. CDR3 length: 15 residues. CDR1 is SEHNR and CDR2 is FQNEAQ in the germline V gene (reference sequence). Sequencing was carried out using naive CD4+ T cells sorted from blood. Specified subset: CD45RA+ positively selected. The J gene is TRBJ2-7, the V gene TRBV7-9; TRBD1 agrees at 11 bases. The sequence came from a man aged 18 to 35 in good health. In nucleotides, the CDR3 is TGTGCCAGCAGCTTCCCCGGGACAGGGGGTTACGAGCAGTACTTC. Its protein product is CASSFPGTGGYEQYF.